One and the same sample provided the 5 T cell receptor beta chains below, sequenced in a study of OX40 agonist ivuxolimab in advanced cancers. Data came from immunoSEQ multiplex PCR; TCRdb stores just in-frame clones and leaves some out. The sample records over 95,000 clones, approximately 95% being singletons. Sample: CD4+ or CD8+ T cells sorted from blood, taken in a trial of the OX40 agonist ivuxolimab. These receptor sequences come from an adult with an advanced solid tumor such as melanoma, head and neck, liver or kidney cancer.

The genes are TRBV5-5 and TRBJ2-7; 8 bases align to TRBD1. Trimming cost V 4 bases and J 3 bases; bases outside gene matches: 6. Per germline, CDR1 SGHKS and CDR2 YYEKEE (reference sequence). CDR3 size: 14 residues. CDR3 sequence: CASSGYGQGYEQYF. CDR3 sequence (DNA): TGTGCCAGCAGCGGCTACGGACAGGGCTACGAGCAGTACTTC. Variable domain in full (rest from reference TRBV5-5 and TRBJ2-7): DAGVTQSPTHLIKTRGQQVTLRCSPISGHKSVSWYQQVLGQGPQFIFQYYEKEERGRGNFPDRFSARQFPNYSSELNVNALLLGDSALYLCASSGYGQGYEQYFGPGTRLTVT.

The V gene is TRBV7-3, the J gene TRBJ2-1; no clear D gene. Per the germline V gene, CDR1 is SGHTA and CDR2 is FQGTGA. This CDR3 comprises 13 residues. Trimming took off 5 bases at V and 0 bases at J, with 5 bases between the two ends. CDR3 sequence (DNA): TGTGCCAGCAGCCCTGACTCCTACAATGAGCAGTTCTTC. Translated, it gives CASSPDSYNEQFF.

CDR3 sequence: CASSSPGDQQFF. For the CDR3, the DNA is TGTGCCAGCAGCTCCCCGGGGGACCAGCAGTTCTTC. The chain couples TRBV13 to TRBJ2-1, with D perhaps TRBD2 (6 bases). CDR3 length equals 12 residues. V was pared by 4 bases and J by 11 bases, with 12 bases between. CDR1 PRHDT and CDR2 FYEKMQ come from the germline V gene (reference sequence).

This clone was seen once. The gene calls are TRBV28 and TRBJ1-5; D is uncertain. The CDR3 totals 16 residues. The ends were cut back, 6 bases at V and 0 bases at J, with 15 bases in the middle. Germline V gene sequence: CDR1 MDHEN, CDR2 SYDVKM. Here the CDR3 reads CASSPSRISSNQPQHF. The CDR3 DNA follows: TGTGCCAGCAGCCCCTCTAGGATTTCTAGCAATCAGCCCCAGCATTTT.

The CDR3 reads CASSRPEGGTQHF. CDR3 sequence (DNA): TGTGCCAGCAGTCGCCCCGAGGGGGGAACCCAGCATTTT. V usage is TRBV5-8 and J usage is TRBJ1-5; possible D gene TRBD1, 6 bases. Per germline, CDR1 SGHTS and CDR2 YDEGEE. The CDR3 contains 13 residues. V lost 5 bases and J lost 11, with 17 bases in between.